A selection of T cell receptor beta chains follows, all from one sample in a study of cytomegalovirus exposure and HLA in healthy donors. This table comes from immunoSEQ multiplex PCR, and its TCRdb copy is limited to in-frame clones, with some not included. The repertoire holds 200,000 to 250,000 clones, with about 80% as singletons. The sample comprised PBMCs. The receptor source for this set is a man between 18 and 29 years old in good health and CMV-seronegative. Both conserved end residues are trimmed from each CDR3. Each record gives: V gene, clone size, J gene, D gene, CDR3 protein. A D gene is named only where the DNA matches it firmly. Clone size appears in some rows only: once, few, many, or a class for an expanded clone.

>TRBV18|few|TRBJ2-7|TRBD2
ASSPRSGRDEQY
>TRBV11-2|NA|TRBJ1-1|NA
ASVPIRGRNTEAF
>TRBV19|NA|TRBJ1-1|NA
ASSPGTADTEAF
>TRBV27|few|TRBJ2-7|NA
ASSLWQGAYEQY
>TRBV2|NA|TRBJ2-5|TRBD1
ASTTDRAAQTQY
>TRBV27|NA|TRBJ2-4|NA
ASSLSDGDIQY
>TRBV27|NA|NA|TRBD2
ASSRSGRVHEQY
>TRBV27|NA|TRBJ2-3|NA
AALGVADFTDTQY
>TRBV30|NA|TRBJ2-7|TRBD2
AWSIYRDYRYEQY
>TRBV6-5|NA|TRBJ2-7|TRBD2
ASSYSSGSPYEQY
>TRBV6-6|NA|TRBJ2-2|TRBD1
ASRTDRKSTGELF
>TRBV7-9|NA|TRBJ1-1|NA
ASTRETNTEAF
>TRBV25-1|NA|TRBJ2-1|NA
ASSPLGNNEQF
>TRBV9|NA|TRBJ2-3|NA
ASSVVEGRTDTQY
>TRBV10-3|NA|TRBJ1-3|NA
AIRSDSGNTIY
>TRBV9|NA|TRBJ1-2|NA
ASSPRGGDNYGYT
>TRBV6-1|NA|TRBJ1-6|TRBD1
ASSDRYGTVNSPLH
>TRBV7-8|NA|TRBJ2-7|TRBD2
ASSLRAGAREGRWVY
>TRBV4-1|once|TRBJ2-3|TRBD2
ASSQDMLAGHTDTQY
>TRBV6-4|NA|TRBJ2-7|NA
ASSEQPSYEQY
>TRBV7-2|NA|TRBJ2-3|TRBD1
ASSSRQGATDTQY
>TRBV4-1|NA|TRBJ2-7|TRBD2
ASSWTSGSFYEQY
>TRBV27|NA|TRBJ1-5|NA
ASSPRMSNQPQH
>TRBV5-6|NA|TRBJ2-7|NA
ASSLGLEFYEQY
>TRBV19|NA|TRBJ2-7|NA
ASSGGSYEQY
>TRBV7-2|NA|TRBJ2-5|TRBD2
ASSLATSGGPEETQY
>TRBV11-3|NA|TRBJ2-7|TRBD1
ASSPGQVAYEQY
>TRBV5-1|NA|TRBJ1-5|TRBD1
ASSRDSAGQPQH
>TRBV11-3|once|TRBJ2-2|TRBD2
ASSPGGSGTPGELF
>TRBV28|NA|TRBJ2-4|TRBD2
ASTRWASGENIQY
>TRBV7-2|NA|TRBJ2-7|NA
ASSPSRTGSYEQY
>TRBV5-1|NA|TRBJ2-1|TRBD2
ASNQGLTSGGIYNEQF
>TRBV27|NA|TRBJ2-3|TRBD2
ASSPTYLGPGGDTQY
>TRBV18|few|TRBJ1-1|NA
ASLESLNTEAF
>TRBV5-1|NA|TRBJ2-7|NA
ASSSLDGSYEQY
>TRBV28|NA|TRBJ2-2|TRBD2
AGRGSGTSGELF
>TRBV5-4|once|TRBJ2-7|TRBD2
ASSFDKRGAYEQY
>TRBV4-1|NA|TRBJ2-1|NA
ASSHPPDSSYNEQF
>TRBV30|NA|TRBJ1-3|NA
AWSVGQGDTIY
>TRBV7-8|NA|TRBJ2-1|TRBD2
ASSLRTSGAPPNEQF
>TRBV25-1|once|TRBJ2-5|NA
ASSEYEETQY
>TRBV27|NA|TRBJ1-1|TRBD1
ASSRGLMNTEAF
>TRBV6-1|NA|TRBJ2-5|NA
ASSGSLRETQY
>TRBV9|NA|TRBJ2-5|NA
ASSVGVTYQETQY